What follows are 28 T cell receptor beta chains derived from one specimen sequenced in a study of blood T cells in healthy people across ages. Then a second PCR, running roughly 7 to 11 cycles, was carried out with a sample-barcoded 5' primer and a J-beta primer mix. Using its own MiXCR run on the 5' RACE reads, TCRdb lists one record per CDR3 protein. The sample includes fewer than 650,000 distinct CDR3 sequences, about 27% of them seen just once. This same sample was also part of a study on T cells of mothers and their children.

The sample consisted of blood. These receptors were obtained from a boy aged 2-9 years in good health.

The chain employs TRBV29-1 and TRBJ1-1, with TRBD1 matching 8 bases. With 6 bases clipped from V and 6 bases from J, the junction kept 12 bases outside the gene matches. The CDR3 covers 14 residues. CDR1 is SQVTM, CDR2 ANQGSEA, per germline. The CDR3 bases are TGCAGCGTGTTTCTTACAGGGGGTAGTGCTGAAGCTTTCTTT. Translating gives CSVFLTGGSAEAFF.

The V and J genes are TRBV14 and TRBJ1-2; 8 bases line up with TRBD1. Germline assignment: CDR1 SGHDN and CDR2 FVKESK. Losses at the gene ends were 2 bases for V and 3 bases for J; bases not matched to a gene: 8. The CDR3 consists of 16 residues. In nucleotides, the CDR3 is TGTGCCAGCAGCCAAATGGACAGGGCGGCTTACTATGGCTACACCTTC. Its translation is CASSQMDRAAYYGYTF.

CDR3 nucleotide sequence: TGTGCCAGCAACATCGGACAGGGTTACGAGCAGTACTTC. Encoded protein: CASNIGQGYEQYF. This chain joins TRBV2 and TRBJ2-7; 8 nucleotides agree with TRBD1. Germline values: CDR1 SNHLY, CDR2 FYNNEI. V lost 7 bases and J lost 4; bases outside the gene matches: 6. CDR3 length: 13 residues.

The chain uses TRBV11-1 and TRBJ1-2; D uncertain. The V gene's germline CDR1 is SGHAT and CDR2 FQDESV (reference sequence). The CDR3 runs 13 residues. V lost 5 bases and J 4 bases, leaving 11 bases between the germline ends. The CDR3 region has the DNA TGTGCCAGCAGCCCCGGACTGGTCTATGGCTACACCTTC. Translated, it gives CASSPGLVYGYTF.

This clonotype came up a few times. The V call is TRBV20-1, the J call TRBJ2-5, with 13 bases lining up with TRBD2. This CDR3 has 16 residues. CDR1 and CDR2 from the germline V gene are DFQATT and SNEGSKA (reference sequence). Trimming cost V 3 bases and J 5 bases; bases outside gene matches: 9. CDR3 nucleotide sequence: TGCAGTGCTAGGGGGGAACTAGCGGGGGGGCCGGAGACCCAGTACTTC. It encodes CSARGELAGGPETQYF.

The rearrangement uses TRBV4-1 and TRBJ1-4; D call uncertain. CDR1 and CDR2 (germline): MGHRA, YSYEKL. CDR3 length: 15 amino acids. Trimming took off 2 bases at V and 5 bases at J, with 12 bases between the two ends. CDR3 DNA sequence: TGCGCCAGCAGCCAACTGGTCCTACCCAATGAAAAACTGTTTTTT. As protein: CASSQLVLPNEKLFF.

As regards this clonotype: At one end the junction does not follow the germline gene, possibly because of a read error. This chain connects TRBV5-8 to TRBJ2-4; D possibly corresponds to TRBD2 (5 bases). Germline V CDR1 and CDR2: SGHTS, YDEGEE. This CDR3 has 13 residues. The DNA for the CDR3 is TGTGCCAGCAGCTTCGGGCCACGCACTAGTCTGCACTTC. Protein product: CASSFGPRTSLHF.

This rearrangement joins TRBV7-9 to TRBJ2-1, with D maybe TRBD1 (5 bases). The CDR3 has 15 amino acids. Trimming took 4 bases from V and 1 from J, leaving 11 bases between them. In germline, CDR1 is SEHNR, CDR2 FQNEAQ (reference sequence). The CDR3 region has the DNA TGTGCCAGCAGCTCAGAACAGGCTTCCTACAATGAGCAGTTCTTC. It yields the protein CASSSEQASYNEQFF.

CDR3 DNA sequence: TGTGCCAGCAGTAGGTTCCCAGCTAACTATGGCTACACCTTC. Translated, it gives CASSRFPANYGYTF. The V call is TRBV6-2 or TRBV6-3, the J call TRBJ1-2, with D hard to call. The CDR3 extends over 14 amino acids. V lost 5 bases and J lost 0, with 10 bases in between. Germline V gives CDR1 MNHEY, CDR2 SVGEGT.

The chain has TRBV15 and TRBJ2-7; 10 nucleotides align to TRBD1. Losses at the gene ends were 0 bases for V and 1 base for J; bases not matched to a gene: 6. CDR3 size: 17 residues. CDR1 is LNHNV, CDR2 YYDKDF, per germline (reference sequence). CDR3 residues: CATSRDLPGQGSYEQYF. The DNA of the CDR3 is TGTGCCACCAGCAGAGATCTTCCGGGACAGGGGTCCTACGAGCAGTACTTC.

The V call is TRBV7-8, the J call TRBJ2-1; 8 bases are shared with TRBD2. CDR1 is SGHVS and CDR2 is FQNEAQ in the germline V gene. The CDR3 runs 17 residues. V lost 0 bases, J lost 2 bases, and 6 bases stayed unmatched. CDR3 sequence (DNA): TGTGCCAGCAGCTTAGCGGGCGGGGGGCCTCCCTACAATGAGCAGTTCTTC. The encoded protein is CASSLAGGGPPYNEQFF.

The CDR3 bases are TGTGCCAGCAGCTCCGGACAGGCCCAGGGTTCACCCCTCCACTTT. Translated: CASSSGQAQGSPLHF. The V gene is TRBV7-9, the J gene TRBJ1-6; 7 bases fit TRBD1. CDR1 is SEHNR, CDR2 FQNEAQ, per germline (reference sequence). There are 15 residues in the CDR3. The ends lost 4 bases at V and 9 bases at J; junction bases unmatched: 9.

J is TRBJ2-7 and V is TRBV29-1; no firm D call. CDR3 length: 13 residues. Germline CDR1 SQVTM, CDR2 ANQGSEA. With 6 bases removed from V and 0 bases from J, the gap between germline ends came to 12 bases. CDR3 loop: CSVMTPHSYEQYF. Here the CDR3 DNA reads TGCAGCGTAATGACGCCCCACTCCTACGAGCAGTACTTC.

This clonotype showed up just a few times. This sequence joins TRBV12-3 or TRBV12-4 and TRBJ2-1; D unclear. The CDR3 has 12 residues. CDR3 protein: CAGGFFGEEQFF. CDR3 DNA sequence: TGTGCGGGTGGGTTCTTTGGTGAAGAGCAGTTCTTC.

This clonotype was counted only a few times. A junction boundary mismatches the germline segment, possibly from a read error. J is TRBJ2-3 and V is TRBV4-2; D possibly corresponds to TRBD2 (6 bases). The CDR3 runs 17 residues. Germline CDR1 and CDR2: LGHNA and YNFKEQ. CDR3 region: CASSQDLMGGGTDTQYF. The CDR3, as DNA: TGCGCCAGCAGCCAAGATCTAATGGGGGGTGGCACAGATACGCAGTATTTT.

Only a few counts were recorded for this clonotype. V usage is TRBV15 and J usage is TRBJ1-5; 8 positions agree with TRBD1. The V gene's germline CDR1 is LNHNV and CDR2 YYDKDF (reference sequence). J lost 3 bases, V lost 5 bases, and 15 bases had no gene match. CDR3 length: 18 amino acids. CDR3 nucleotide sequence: TGTGCCACCAGCCTCTCCGGACAGGGAGGTTGGGACAATCAGCCCCAGCATTTT. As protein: CATSLSGQGGWDNQPQHF.

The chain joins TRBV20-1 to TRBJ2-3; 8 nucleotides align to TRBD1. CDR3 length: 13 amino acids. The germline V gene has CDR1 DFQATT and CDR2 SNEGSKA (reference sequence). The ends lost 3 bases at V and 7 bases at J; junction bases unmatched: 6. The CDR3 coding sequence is TGCAGTGCTAGGGACAGGGCTTTGTATACGCAGTATTTT. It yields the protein CSARDRALYTQYF.

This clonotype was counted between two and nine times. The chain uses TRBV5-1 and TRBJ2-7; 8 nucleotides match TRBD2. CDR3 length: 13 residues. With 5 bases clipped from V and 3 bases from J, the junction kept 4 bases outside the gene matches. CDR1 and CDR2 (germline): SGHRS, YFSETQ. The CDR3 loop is CASRRLAGYEQYF. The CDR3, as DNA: TGCGCCAGCAGGAGGCTAGCGGGCTACGAGCAGTACTTC.

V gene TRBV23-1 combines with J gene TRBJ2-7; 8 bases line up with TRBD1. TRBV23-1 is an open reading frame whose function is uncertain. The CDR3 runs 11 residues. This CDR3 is CASSPDRGSEV. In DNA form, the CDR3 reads TGCGCCAGCAGTCCAGACAGGGGCTCGGAGGTC.

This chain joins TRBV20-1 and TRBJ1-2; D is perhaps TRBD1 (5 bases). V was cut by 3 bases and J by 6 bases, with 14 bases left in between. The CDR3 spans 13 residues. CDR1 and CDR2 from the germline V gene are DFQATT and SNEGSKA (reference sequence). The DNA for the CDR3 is TGCAGTGCTAGGGCTCCGGGAGGGGATGGCTACACCTTC. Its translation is CSARAPGGDGYTF.

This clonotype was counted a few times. The CDR3, as DNA: TGTGCCAGCAGCCAAGGGACAGGGGGAGGGAATGAGCAGTTCTTC. It is translated as CASSQGTGGGNEQFF. The chain employs TRBV3-1 and TRBJ2-1; TRBD1 agrees at 10 bases. The ends lost 1 base at V and 7 bases at J; junction bases unmatched: 4. The CDR3 is 15 amino acids. The germline CDR1 and CDR2 sequences are LGHDT and YNNKEL (reference sequence).

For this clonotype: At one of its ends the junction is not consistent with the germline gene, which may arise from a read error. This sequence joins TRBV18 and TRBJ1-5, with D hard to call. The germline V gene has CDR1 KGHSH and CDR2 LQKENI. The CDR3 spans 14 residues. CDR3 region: CASSPWGANQPPHF. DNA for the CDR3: TGTGCCAGCTCACCATGGGGTGCCAATCAGCCCCCGCATTTT.

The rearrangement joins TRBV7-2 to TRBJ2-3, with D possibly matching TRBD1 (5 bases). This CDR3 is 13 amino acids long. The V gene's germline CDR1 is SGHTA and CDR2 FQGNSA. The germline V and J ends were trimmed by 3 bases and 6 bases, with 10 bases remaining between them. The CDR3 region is CASSLETADTQYF. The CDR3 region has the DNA TGTGCCAGCAGCTTGGAGACAGCTGATACGCAGTATTTT.

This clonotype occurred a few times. The CDR3 is CASSLGQYSDYGYTF. CDR3 coding DNA: TGTGCCAGCAGCCTCGGACAGTACTCTGACTATGGCTACACCTTC. The V and J genes are TRBV2 and TRBJ1-2; perhaps TRBD1 as D (6 bases). The CDR3 runs to 15 residues. The V end lost 6 bases, the J end lost 3 bases, and 17 bases lay between the germline ends. The germline gives CDR1 SNHLY, CDR2 FYNNEI.

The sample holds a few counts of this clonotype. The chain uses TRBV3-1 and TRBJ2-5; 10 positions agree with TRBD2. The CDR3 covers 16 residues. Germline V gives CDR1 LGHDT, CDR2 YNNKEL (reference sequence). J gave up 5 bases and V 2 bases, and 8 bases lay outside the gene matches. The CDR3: CASSQIQAGGPETQYF. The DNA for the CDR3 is TGTGCCAGCAGCCAAATACAAGCGGGGGGGCCGGAGACCCAGTACTTC.

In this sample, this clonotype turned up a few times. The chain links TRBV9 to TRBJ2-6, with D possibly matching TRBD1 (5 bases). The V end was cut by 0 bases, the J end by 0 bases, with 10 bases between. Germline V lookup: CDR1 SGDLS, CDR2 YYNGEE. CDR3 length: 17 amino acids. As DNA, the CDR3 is TGTGCCAGCAGCGTAGTACAGGCGATCTCTGGGGCCAACGTCCTGACTTTC. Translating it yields CASSVVQAISGANVLTF.

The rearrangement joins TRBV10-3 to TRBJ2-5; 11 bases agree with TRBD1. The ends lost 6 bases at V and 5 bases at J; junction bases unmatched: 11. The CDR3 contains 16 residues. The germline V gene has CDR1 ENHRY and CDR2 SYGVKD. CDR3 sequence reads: CAISGGPGQGEETQYF. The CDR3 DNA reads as TGTGCCATCAGCGGAGGACCGGGACAGGGGGAGGAGACCCAGTACTTC.

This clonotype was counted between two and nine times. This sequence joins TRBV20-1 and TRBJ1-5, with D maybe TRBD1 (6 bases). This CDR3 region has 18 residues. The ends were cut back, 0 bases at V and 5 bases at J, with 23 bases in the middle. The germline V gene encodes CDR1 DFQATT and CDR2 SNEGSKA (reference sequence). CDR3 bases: TGCAGTGCTAGAGATCTGAGGGTTCCAGGGGCCAAGGATCAGCCCCAGCATTTT. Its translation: CSARDLRVPGAKDQPQHF.